This T cell receptor (beta chain) was observed in a study of blood T cell repertoires in COVID-19. The wider study: Sample material is recorded as cDNA or gDNA derived from T cells, B-cell-depleted T cells, or PBMCs.

Original processing methods: Scientists estimated how many nucleated cells there were by amplifying reference gene primers. This table comes from immunoSEQ multiplex PCR, and its TCRdb copy is limited to in-frame clones, with some not included. The V and J calls and the clone size are those of that table, but D and trimming were determined from the DNA. The table includes fewer than 200,000 clones, around four fifths detected once. Trimming removed 3 bases from V and 6 bases from J, with 18 bases in between. CDR3 length: 15 amino acids. CDR1 is SGDLS and CDR2 is YYNGEE in the germline V gene. Those enrolled, adults aged roughly 18 to 100 years, came from around 25 US areas. Participants had their cohort set by participant-reported clinical history.

The chain employs TRBV9 and TRBJ1-2; no reliable D call. This receptor was obtained from a woman in her forties or fifties who had recovered from COVID-19. The sequenced sample consisted of PBMCs or T cells enriched from blood (not recorded which). CDR3 loop: CASSADVPGYNGYTF. The CDR3 DNA is TGTGCCAGCAGCGCAGACGTACCGGGATACAATGGCTACACCTTC.